The 26 T cell receptor beta chains given below trace back to one sample, sequenced in a study of T cell responses to AZD1222 COVID-19 vaccine. Here immunoSEQ multiplex PCR was the method, and the copy in TCRdb shows in-frame clones only, minus some. The sample carries 120,000 to 150,000 clones, approximately 90% recorded once. Sequenced here: peripheral blood, sampled on day 0 of AZD1222 vaccination. The receptors originated from an adult in good health.

The chain has TRBV29-1 and TRBJ1-4; no clear D gene. V lost 4 bases to trimming and J lost 7 bases, with 19 bases between them. The CDR3 length is 15 residues. CDR1 SQVTM and CDR2 ANQGSEA come from the germline V gene. CDR3: CSVGSGTLEGEKLFF. In DNA, the CDR3 is TGCAGCGTTGGATCGGGAACACTCGAGGGTGAAAAACTGTTTTTT. Full variable domain (rest looked up from reference TRBV29-1 and TRBJ1-4): SAVISQKPSRDICQRGTSLTIQCQVDSQVTMMFWYRQQPGQSLTLIATANQGSEATYESGFVIDKFPISRPNLTFSTLTVSNMSPEDSSIYLCSVGSGTLEGEKLFFGSGTQLSVL.

The V call is TRBV5-5, the J call TRBJ2-2; the D is unclear. Trimming took off 4 bases at V and 6 bases at J, with 13 bases between the two ends. The CDR3 covers 14 residues. The germline CDR1 and CDR2 sequences are SGHKS and YYEKEE (reference sequence). CDR3: CASSVNAQPGELFF. In nucleotides, the CDR3 is TGTGCCAGCAGCGTAAATGCTCAACCCGGGGAGCTGTTTTTT.

In this sample, this clone turned up once. The chain uses TRBV19 and TRBJ1-5, with a tentative D call TRBD1 (5 bases). CDR1 is LNHDA and CDR2 is SQIVND in the germline V gene (reference sequence). V shed 2 bases and J shed 6 bases, with 11 bases lying between them. This CDR3 has 14 amino acids. CDR3 residues: CASSIWSGGQPQHF. CDR3 coding DNA: TGTGCCAGTAGTATATGGTCGGGGGGTCAGCCCCAGCATTTT.

The rearrangement links TRBV11-3 to TRBJ1-5, with D unresolved. With 0 bases removed from V and 7 bases from J, the gap between germline ends came to 7 bases. CDR1 is SGHNT and CDR2 is YENEEA in the germline V gene. The CDR3 covers 13 residues. The CDR3 sequence: CASSLDLGQPQHF. CDR3 bases: TGTGCCAGCAGCTTAGATCTGGGGCAGCCCCAGCATTTT.

The chain recombines TRBV2 with TRBJ2-1, with D perhaps matching TRBD2 (6 bases). The V gene's germline CDR1 is SNHLY and CDR2 FYNNEI. Trimming left V 3 bases short and J 2 bases short, with 11 bases between. The CDR3 loop spans 15 amino acids. The CDR3 protein is CASSDFAGTYNEQFF. CDR3 sequence (DNA): TGTGCCAGCAGTGATTTTGCGGGAACCTACAATGAGCAGTTCTTC.

V gene TRBV5-1 combines with J gene TRBJ1-1; maybe TRBD1 (6 bases). Trimming stripped 3 bases from V and 5 bases from J, with 20 bases between. Germline V gene lookup returns CDR1 SGHRS and CDR2 YFSETQ. The CDR3 runs 16 residues. The CDR3 sequence is CASSWGASGSWTEAFF. CDR3 nucleotide sequence: TGCGCCAGCAGCTGGGGGGCTTCAGGGTCGTGGACTGAAGCTTTCTTT.

V usage is TRBV30 and J usage is TRBJ1-2; 7 nucleotides agree with TRBD1. The germline V gene encodes CDR1 GTSNPN and CDR2 SVGIG (reference sequence). This CDR3 spans 13 amino acids. Trimming at V came to 3 bases and at J to 4 bases, leaving 5 bases not matched to a gene. CDR3 region: CAWSAGQLYGYTF. CDR3 DNA: TGTGCCTGGAGCGCGGGACAGCTCTATGGCTACACCTTC.

The gene calls are TRBV6-2 or TRBV6-3 and TRBJ2-7, with unresolved D. CDR3 size: 11 residues. V shed 10 bases and J shed 2 bases, with 9 bases lying between them. Germline CDR1 MNHEY, CDR2 SVGEGT. This CDR3 is CATSMPYEQYF. In DNA, the CDR3 is TGTGCCACCAGCATGCCCTACGAGCAGTACTTC.

The chain combines TRBV6-5 with TRBJ2-3; D is unresolved. The CDR3 sequence is 13 residues long. Germline V CDR1 and CDR2: MNHEY, SVGAGI. The germline V and J ends were trimmed by 6 bases and 5 bases, with 12 bases remaining between them. CDR3 nucleotides: TGTGCCAGCAGCTTTAGTATTATAGATACGCAGTATTTT. This translates into CASSFSIIDTQYF.

Here the CDR3 DNA reads TGCGCCAGCAGCCAATCGGCGGGCCGCCCCTACGAGCAGTACTTC. Translated: CASSQSAGRPYEQYF. The V call is TRBV4-1, the J call TRBJ2-7; possible D gene TRBD2, 5 bases. V was pared by 2 bases and J by 2 bases, with 13 bases between. The CDR3 is made up of 15 amino acids. Germline-derived CDR1 and CDR2 are MGHRA and YSYEKL.

The J gene is TRBJ1-1, the V gene TRBV4-2; a weak D match, TRBD1 (6 bases). CDR1 is LGHNA, CDR2 YNFKEQ, per germline. The CDR3 sequence is 14 residues long. Trimming removed 7 bases from V and 2 bases from J, with 14 bases in between. The CDR3 DNA reads as TGTGCCAGCATCGCAGGGGTCCGAAACACTGAAGCTTTCTTT. Residues: CASIAGVRNTEAFF.

This clone was counted a single time. V gene TRBV5-1 combines with J gene TRBJ1-4; D remains unclear. Trimming pared 2 bases from V and 4 bases from J, leaving 6 bases between. This CDR3 has 13 amino acids. Germline CDR1 and CDR2: SGHRS and YFSETQ. The CDR3 loop reads CASSFAVNEKLFF. The CDR3 DNA reads TGCGCCAGCAGCTTCGCAGTTAATGAAAAACTGTTTTTT.

This sequence joins TRBV29-1 and TRBJ2-1; D ambiguous. The CDR3 runs to 14 residues. Per the germline V gene, CDR1 is SQVTM and CDR2 is ANQGSEA. V lost 5 bases and J lost 7, with 18 bases in between. The CDR3 region has the DNA TGCAGCGTTCCCGCGTACCTCGGCTTAAATGAGCAGTTCTTC. This translates into CSVPAYLGLNEQFF.

CDR3 region: CASSRGRADYRSNEKLFF. CDR3 coding DNA: TGCGCCAGCAGCCGCGGAAGGGCAGATTACAGATCTAATGAAAAACTGTTTTTT. The rearrangement links TRBV5-1 to TRBJ1-4; D unresolved. The CDR3 has 18 residues. Trimming shortened V by 4 bases and J by 3 bases, and 22 bases separated the two germline ends. CDR1 is SGHRS, CDR2 YFSETQ, per germline.

The chain uses TRBV7-9 and TRBJ1-1; D unresolved. V gave up 5 bases and J gave up 3 bases, with 7 bases separating them. CDR1 is SEHNR and CDR2 is FQNEAQ in the germline V gene (reference sequence). CDR3 length equals 12 residues. The CDR3 loop reads CASSPTDTEAFF. CDR3 DNA: TGTGCCAGCAGCCCTACAGACACTGAAGCTTTCTTT.

The chain links TRBV4-1 to TRBJ1-6; maybe TRBD1 (6 bases). The length of the CDR3 is 14 residues. V lost 4 bases and J 7 bases, leaving 11 bases between the germline ends. Germline CDR1 and CDR2: MGHRA and YSYEKL. The CDR3 region has the DNA TGCGCCAGCAGCCCAGAAACAGGGAATTCACCCCTCCACTTT. Translating it yields CASSPETGNSPLHF.

V usage is TRBV6-1 and J usage is TRBJ2-7; the D gene is possibly TRBD2 (5 bases). The CDR3 spans 13 residues. With 1 base removed from V and 7 bases from J, the gap between germline ends came to 11 bases. The germline CDR1 and CDR2 sequences are MNHNS and SASEGT. In nucleotides, the CDR3 is TGTGCCAGCAGTGAAGTCCCCGGGGTAGAGCAGTACTTC. Protein: CASSEVPGVEQYF.

This chain connects TRBV7-9 to TRBJ1-1; D is ambiguous. The V gene lost 5 bases and the J gene lost 3 bases, with 7 bases spanning the gap. CDR1 and CDR2 (germline): SEHNR, FQNEAQ (reference sequence). The CDR3 has 12 amino acids. CDR3 sequence: CASSLKDTEAFF. The CDR3 nucleotides read TGTGCCAGCAGCCTCAAGGACACTGAAGCTTTCTTT.

The chain combines TRBV12-3 or TRBV12-4 with TRBJ1-2; D unresolved. This CDR3 comprises 10 residues. Trimming shortened V by 7 bases and J by 9 bases, and 9 bases separated the two germline ends. CDR3 sequence (DNA): TGTGCCAGCAAGGGTCGGCGCTACACCTTC. It codes for CASKGRRYTF.

The chain has TRBV13 and TRBJ2-5, with D unclear. The germline gives CDR1 PRHDT, CDR2 FYEKMQ (reference sequence). Trimming took 3 bases from V and 5 from J, leaving 13 bases between them. The CDR3 sequence is 14 residues long. CDR3 in amino acids: CASSLPGSGETQYF. CDR3 nucleotide sequence: TGTGCCAGCAGCTTGCCGGGTTCTGGGGAGACCCAGTACTTC.

V and J are TRBV12-3 or TRBV12-4 and TRBJ2-7, with D maybe TRBD1 (6 bases). The V and J ends lost 6 bases and 4 bases respectively, with 10 bases between them. The CDR3 loop spans 12 amino acids. The CDR3 bases are TGTGCCAGCAGCGGGACAACGTACGAGCAGTACTTC. Protein product: CASSGTTYEQYF.

This clone was recorded only once. The chain recombines TRBV3-1 (or the pseudogene TRBV3-2) with TRBJ1-1; 7 bases align to TRBD1. Germline V gene sequence: CDR1 LGHDT, CDR2 YNNKEL (reference sequence). The CDR3 is made up of 17 amino acids. V trimming: 3 bases; J trimming: 0 bases; junction bases outside the gene matches: 10. This CDR3 reads CASSQWGATGMNTEAFF. CDR3 bases: TGTGCCAGCAGCCAGTGGGGGGCGACAGGGATGAACACTGAAGCTTTCTTT.

V and J are TRBV12-3 or TRBV12-4 and TRBJ1-1, with 7 bases fitting TRBD1. The junction had 8 bases not matched to a gene; V was cut back by 6 bases and J by 7 bases. The CDR3 is 13 amino acids. The CDR3 is CASRATGMSEAFF. CDR3 bases: TGTGCCAGCAGAGCGACAGGGATGAGTGAAGCTTTCTTT.

This clone was seen a single time. The rearrangement uses TRBV4-3 and TRBJ1-4, with D uncertain. This CDR3 is 15 amino acids long. Germline lookup yields CDR1 LGHNA and CDR2 YSLEER. V lost 0 bases to trimming and J lost 5 bases, with 10 bases between them. CDR3 protein: CASSQDWLRNEKLFF. CDR3 DNA sequence: TGCGCCAGCAGCCAAGATTGGCTCCGGAATGAAAAACTGTTTTTT.

The rearrangement links TRBV4-1 to TRBJ1-5, with D perhaps matching TRBD1 (6 bases). Trimming took off 3 bases at V and 5 bases at J, with 14 bases between the two ends. Germline V gene lookup returns CDR1 MGHRA and CDR2 YSYEKL. This CDR3 has 15 amino acids. For the CDR3, the DNA is TGCGCCAGCAGCCAGAAGTGGGACACCTATCAGCCCCAGCATTTT. Translation: CASSQKWDTYQPQHF.

V gene TRBV29-1 combines with J gene TRBJ1-1; 7 bases are shared with TRBD1. Germline CDR1 and CDR2: SQVTM and ANQGSEA. There are 11 residues in the CDR3. J was trimmed by 4 bases and V by 7 bases; bases with no gene match: 3. The DNA of the CDR3 is TGCAGCGGGGACAGTTTCACTGAAGCTTTCTTT. Amino acids: CSGDSFTEAFF.